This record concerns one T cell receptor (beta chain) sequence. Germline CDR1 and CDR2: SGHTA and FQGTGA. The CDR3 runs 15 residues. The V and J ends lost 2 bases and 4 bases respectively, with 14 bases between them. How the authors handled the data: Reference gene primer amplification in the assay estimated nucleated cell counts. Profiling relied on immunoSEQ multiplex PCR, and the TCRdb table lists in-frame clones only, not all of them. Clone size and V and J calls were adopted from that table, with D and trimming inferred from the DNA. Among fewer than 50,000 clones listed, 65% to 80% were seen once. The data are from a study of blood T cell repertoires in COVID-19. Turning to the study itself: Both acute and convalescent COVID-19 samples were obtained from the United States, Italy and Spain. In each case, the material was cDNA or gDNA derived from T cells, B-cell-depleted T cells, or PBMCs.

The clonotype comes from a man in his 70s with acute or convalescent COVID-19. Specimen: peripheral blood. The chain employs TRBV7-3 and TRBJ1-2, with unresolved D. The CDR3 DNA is TGTGCCAGCAGCTTAGACCAGGCCGCTGCCTATGGCTACACCTTC. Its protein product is CASSLDQAAAYGYTF.